These T cell receptor beta chains were read from a single sample in a study of OX40 agonist ivuxolimab in advanced cancers. Using immunoSEQ multiplex PCR, the repertoire was profiled, and TCRdb retains in-frame clones only, with some absent. Of 55,000 to 75,000 clones listed, 87% are singletons. This specimen was CD4+ or CD8+ T cells sorted from blood, taken in a trial of the OX40 agonist ivuxolimab. The receptors stem from an adult with an advanced solid tumor such as melanoma, head and neck, liver or kidney cancer. Each CDR3 is given with its conserved first and last residue. The order of the fields is D gene, J gene, clone size, V gene, CDR3 protein, CDR3 DNA. A D gene is named only where the DNA matches it firmly. Only some rows state a clone size, as once, few, many or a class for expanded clones.

TRBD1	TRBJ2-2	.	TRBV10-3	CAIKGPGGANTGELFF	TGTGCCATCAAGGGCCCAGGGGGCGCGAACACCGGGGAGCTGTTTTTT
.	TRBJ2-7	.	TRBV5-1	CASLFPVAAPSYEQYF	TGCGCCAGCCTCTTTCCCGTAGCGGCCCCTTCCTACGAGCAGTACTTC
.	TRBJ2-7	once	TRBV29-1	CSVRGGLGEQYF	TGCAGCGTGAGGGGGGGTTTGGGTGAGCAGTACTTC
.	TRBJ1-5	few	TRBV11-2	CASSLSGLLNQPQHF	TGTGCCAGCAGCTTAAGTGGGCTTCTCAATCAGCCCCAGCATTTT
.	TRBJ2-1	.	TRBV9	CASSVATSGNEQFF	TGTGCCAGCAGCGTAGCTACCTCAGGCAATGAGCAGTTCTTC
.	TRBJ2-7	once	TRBV5-1	CASSLARAGASYEQYF	TGCGCCAGCAGCTTGGCCCGGGCAGGGGCCTCCTACGAGCAGTACTTC
.	TRBJ2-7	.	TRBV19	CASSIEDHTGEQYF	TGTGCCAGTAGTATAGAGGATCACACGGGCGAGCAGTACTTT
.	TRBJ1-1	.	TRBV18	CASSKGPGGTEAFF	TGTGCCAGCTCCAAAGGGCCCGGGGGCACTGAAGCTTTCTTT
TRBD2	TRBJ2-3	.	TRBV2	CASSALAGGGDMQYF	TGTGCCAGCAGTGCTTTAGCGGGAGGCGGAGATATGCAGTATTTT
TRBD1	TRBJ2-7	.	TRBV5-1	CASSLMGQANEQYF	TGCGCCAGCAGCTTGATGGGACAGGCCAACGAGCAGTACTTC
.	TRBJ2-7	once	TRBV5-8	CASSLQPGAVGEQYF	TGTGCCAGCAGCTTGCAGCCAGGGGCGGTAGGCGAGCAGTACTTC
TRBD2	TRBJ2-5	.	TRBV7-2	CASRHSGRAWDQYF	TGTGCCAGCAGGCATAGCGGGAGGGCCTGGGACCAGTACTTC
.	TRBJ2-7	.	TRBV28	CASSLYRAQYF	TGTGCCAGCAGTTTATACCGGGCGCAGTACTTC
.	TRBJ2-1	once	TRBV6-4	CASSEGWSTNEQFF	TGTGCCAGCAGTGAGGGGTGGTCTACCAATGAGCAGTTCTTC
TRBD2	TRBJ2-3	.	TRBV27	CASSSLAGGTDTQYF	TGTGCCAGCAGTTCGCTAGCGGGAGGGACAGATACGCAGTATTTT
TRBD1	TRBJ2-7	.	TRBV4-1	CASSQDTGEGYF	TGCGCCAGCAGCCAAGATACAGGGGAAGGGTACTTC
.	TRBJ1-2	.	TRBV29-1	CSVEDPGMSTF	TGCAGCGTTGAAGATCCCGGTATGTCAACCTTC
.	TRBJ1-1	.	TRBV28	CASSPTSGLGGTEAFF	TGTGCCAGCAGTCCTACTTCGGGGTTGGGGGGCACTGAAGCTTTCTTT
.	TRBJ2-1	once	TRBV5-6	CASSRRGSNEQFF	TGTGCCAGCAGCCGTCGGGGAAGCAATGAGCAGTTCTTC
TRBD1	TRBJ1-4	.	TRBV6-1	CASSEEGGTNEKLFF	TGTGCCAGCAGTGAAGAAGGGGGCACTAATGAAAAACTGTTTTTT
TRBD1	TRBJ2-5	few	TRBV7-2	CASSRRQGVETQYF	TGTGCCAGCAGCAGGAGACAGGGTGTGGAGACCCAGTACTTC
.	TRBJ2-7	.	TRBV1	CTSSGPGTPSSYEQYF	TGCACCAGCAGCGGCCCCGGGACACCGAGCTCCTACGAGCAGTACTTC
.	TRBJ1-5	once	TRBV4-1	CASSQIGSQQPQHF	TGCGCCAGCAGCCAAATAGGGTCCCAACAGCCCCAGCATTTT
TRBD2	TRBJ2-7	.	TRBV28	CASSLSGGTREQYF	TGTGCCAGCAGCCTTAGCGGGGGGACACGCGAGCAGTACTTC
TRBD1	TRBJ1-4	.	TRBV10-3	CASRQQGAVEKLFF	TGTGCCAGTAGACAACAGGGGGCAGTTGAAAAACTGTTTTTT
.	TRBJ1-1	.	TRBV2	CASFLNLNTEAFF	TGTGCCAGCTTTCTGAACTTGAACACTGAAGCTTTCTTT
TRBD1	TRBJ1-5	.	TRBV18	CASSPGTDQPQHF	TGTGCCAGCTCACCGGGGACAGATCAGCCCCAGCATTTT
.	TRBJ1-1	.	TRBV7-2	CASSLDRVTEAFF	TGTGCCAGCAGCTTAGACAGGGTCACTGAAGCTTTCTTT
.	TRBJ1-5	.	TRBV2	CASTQAGMNQPQHF	TGTGCCAGCACCCAGGCCGGGATGAATCAGCCCCAGCATTTT
.	TRBJ1-5	.	TRBV7-9	CASSLDRHNQPQHF	TGTGCCAGCAGCTTAGACCGCCATAATCAGCCCCAGCATTTT
.	TRBJ2-1	.	TRBV20-1	CSAPENNEQFF	TGCAGTGCCCCCGAGAACAATGAGCAGTTCTTC
.	TRBJ2-2	few	TRBV19	CASSIQGGVTGELFF	TGTGCCAGTAGTATACAGGGTGGTGTCACCGGGGAGCTGTTTTTT
TRBD1	TRBJ2-7	.	TRBV6-5	CASRSSGTATYEQYF	TGTGCCAGCAGATCCTCCGGGACAGCTACCTACGAGCAGTACTTC
.	TRBJ1-2	.	TRBV11-2	CASSLGGDGYTF	TGTGCCAGCAGCTTAGGGGGGGATGGCTACACCTTC
TRBD1	TRBJ1-1	.	TRBV6-4	CASSPQGDGTEAFF	TGTGCCAGCAGCCCCCAGGGGGACGGCACTGAAGCTTTCTTT
.	TRBJ2-7	.	TRBV6-5	CASSSRYEQYF	TGTGCCAGCAGTTCCCGATACGAGCAGTACTTC
.	TRBJ2-5	.	TRBV7-3	CASSRAGAIQETQYF	TGTGCCAGCAGCCGGGCTGGGGCGATCCAAGAGACCCAGTACTTC
.	TRBJ2-5	.	TRBV5-6	CASSSGETQYF	TGTGCCAGCAGCTCTGGGGAGACCCAGTACTTC
.	TRBJ2-1	.	TRBV30	CAWGTSNEQFF	TGTGCCTGGGGCACCAGCAATGAGCAGTTCTTC
.	TRBJ1-1	.	TRBV6-6	CASRGQGEAFF	TGTGCCAGCCGGGGTCAAGGGGAAGCTTTCTTT
.	TRBJ1-1	.	TRBV11-2	CASSPGLNTEAFF	TGTGCCAGCAGCCCGGGACTGAACACTGAAGCTTTCTTT
.	TRBJ2-2	.	TRBV21-1	CARQKGSRTTGPPNTGELFF	TGTGCCAGACAAAAAGGTTCTCGTACGACAGGGCCACCGAACACCGGGGAGCTGTTTTTT
TRBD2	TRBJ2-3	once	TRBV7-8	CASSLRGGGGRGTDTQYF	TGTGCCAGCAGCTTACGGGGCGGAGGCGGGAGGGGCACAGATACGCAGTATTTT
TRBD1	TRBJ2-3	once	TRBV19	CASSIGYGDRVADTQYF	TGTGCCAGTAGTATAGGGTACGGGGACAGGGTTGCAGATACGCAGTATTTT
TRBD2	TRBJ2-3	.	TRBV11-2	CASSLLAGATDTQYF	TGTGCCAGCAGCTTACTAGCGGGGGCCACAGATACGCAGTATTTT
.	TRBJ1-4	.	TRBV18	CASSPRTEKLFF	TGTGCCAGCTCACCACGGACAGAAAAACTGTTTTTT
TRBD1	TRBJ2-5	once	TRBV5-4	CASSLGPDRGRETQYF	TGTGCCAGCAGCTTGGGGCCGGACAGGGGGAGAGAGACCCAGTACTTC
TRBD1	TRBJ2-7	.	TRBV27	CASSFWDRVGEQYF	TGTGCCAGCAGTTTCTGGGACAGGGTAGGAGAGCAGTACTTC
TRBD2	TRBJ2-7	.	TRBV30	CAWSSGTSFYEQYF	TGTGCCTGGAGTTCCGGGACTAGCTTTTACGAGCAGTACTTC
.	TRBJ1-4	.	TRBV4-2	CASSQEGAAEEKLFF	TGTGCCAGCAGCCAAGAAGGGGCTGCGGAAGAAAAACTGTTTTTT
.	TRBJ1-4	.	TRBV5-1	CASSFGQINEKLFF	TGCGCCAGCAGCTTCGGACAGATAAATGAAAAACTGTTTTTT
.	TRBJ2-3	.	TRBV11-2	CASSLGEGAGTQYF	TGTGCCAGCAGCTTAGGGGAGGGGGCCGGTACGCAGTATTTT
.	TRBJ1-6	once	TRBV6-4	CASINIILLHF	TGTGCCAGTATAAACATAATTCTCCTCCACTTT
.	TRBJ2-6	once	TRBV18	CASSRIFAGSGANVLTF	TGTGCCAGCTCACGAATCTTCGCTGGCTCTGGGGCCAACGTCCTGACTTTC